By its share, the clone carrying this TCR beta chain is hyperexpanded. Peptide pools at 1 ug/mL each stimulated CFSE-labeled PBMCs over a roughly 6-day culture. Live CD56-CD19-CD16-CD3+CD4+ cells with low CFSE were sorted unfixed as proliferating CD4 T cells. TCRdb reprocessed the 5' RACE reads via MiXCR and lists one record per CDR3 protein. The sample has 450 to 600 distinct CDR3 sequences, about 8% seen once; the top ten hold roughly 25%. This record belongs to a study of Japanese encephalitis immunity and Zika vaccine responses. Background on the study: Week 0, before the first ZPIV dose, and week 52 were sequenced. Stimulation used either flavivirus-conserved or non-conserved ZIKV pools, or pre-vaccination JEV or YFV peptides.

The V end was cut by 5 bases, the J end by 1 base, with 11 bases between. CDR1 and CDR2 from the germline V gene are MNHEY and SMNVEV (reference sequence). The CDR3 extends over 14 amino acids. The sample was antigen-activated CD4+ T cells from blood, cultured, taken during a Zika inactivated vaccine study. The chain couples TRBV27 to TRBJ1-1, with D possibly matching TRBD1 (5 bases). The source of this sequence is an adult woman who received an inactivated Zika virus vaccine. The CDR3 DNA follows: TGTGCCAGCAGTCTGTTTCAGGGGAACACTGAAGCTTTCTTT. Amino acids: CASSLFQGNTEAFF.